This TCR beta chain was identified in a study of T cells in localized non-small cell lung cancer. Per the germline V gene, CDR1 is MNHGY and CDR2 is SAAAGT. The CDR3 length is 12 residues. V dropped 8 bases and J dropped 5 bases, with 10 bases sitting between them. Sequenced by immunoSEQ multiplex PCR; TCRdb stores in-frame clones only, minus some. Here the sample spans thousands of clones, around 17% being singletons. This clone is medium-sized. The sample consisted of lung tumor tissue, taken before any cancer treatment. This TCR was recovered from an older female donor with stage I squamous cell lung carcinoma. The rearrangement uses TRBV6-8 and TRBJ1-5; D unresolved. The CDR3 DNA is TGTGCCAGCTCCCGGGTCGATCAGCCCCAGCATTTT. It specifies CASSRVDQPQHF.